This TCR beta chain derives from a study of cytomegalovirus exposure and HLA in healthy donors. 13 Jbeta primers and 60 Vbeta primers were used for the PCR. Under the authors' procedure: A follow-up analysis tallied about 80 million unique TCR beta chains, roughly 11 million shared. Repertoires were generated with immunoSEQ multiplex PCR, while TCRdb's copy carries only in-frame clones and drops some. V and J calls and clone size are those listed in that table; D and trimming were worked out from the DNA. This sample has approximately 180,000 clones, with roughly an eighth found just once. This clone was counted only a few times. As yet, its antigen is unknown. The study, taken as a whole, reports: Another analysis was done later, and it associated fewer than 20,000 TCR beta sequences with HLA alleles at 0.05 false discovery rate.

V lost 8 bases and J lost 2, with 19 bases in between. From germline, CDR1 is MRHNA and CDR2 SNTAGT. This CDR3 has 16 residues. The V gene is TRBV6-4, the J gene TRBJ1-5; no clear D. Sequencing was performed on PBMCs. This receptor was taken from a man between 45 and 60 years old in good health and CMV-seropositive. In nucleotides, the CDR3 is TGTGCCAGCCTCCAAAATTGGCAGGCTCGCAATCAGCCCCAGCATTTT. This gives the protein CASLQNWQARNQPQHF.